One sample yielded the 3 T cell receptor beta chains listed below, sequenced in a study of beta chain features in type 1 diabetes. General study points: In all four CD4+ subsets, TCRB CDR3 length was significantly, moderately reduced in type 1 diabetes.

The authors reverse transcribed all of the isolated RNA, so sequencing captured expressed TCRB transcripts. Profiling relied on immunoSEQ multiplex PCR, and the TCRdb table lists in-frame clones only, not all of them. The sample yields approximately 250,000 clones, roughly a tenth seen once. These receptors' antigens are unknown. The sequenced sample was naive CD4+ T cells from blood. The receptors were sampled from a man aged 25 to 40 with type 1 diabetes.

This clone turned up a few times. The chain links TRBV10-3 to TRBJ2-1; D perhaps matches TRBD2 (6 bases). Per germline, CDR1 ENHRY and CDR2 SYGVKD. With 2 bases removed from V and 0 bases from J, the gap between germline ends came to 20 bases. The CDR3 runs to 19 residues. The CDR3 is CAISEAAGTSGSSYNEQFF. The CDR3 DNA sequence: TGTGCCATCAGTGAGGCGGCCGGGACGTCCGGGAGCTCCTACAATGAGCAGTTCTTC.

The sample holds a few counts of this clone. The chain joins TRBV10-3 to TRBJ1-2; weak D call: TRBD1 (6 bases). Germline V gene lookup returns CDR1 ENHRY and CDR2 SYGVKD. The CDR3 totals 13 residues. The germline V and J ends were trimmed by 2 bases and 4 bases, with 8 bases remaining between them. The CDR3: CAISEGQFYGYTF. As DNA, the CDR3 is TGTGCCATCAGTGAGGGACAGTTCTATGGCTACACCTTC.

The CDR3 reads CASSRDGGIYNEQFF. The DNA for the CDR3 is TGTGCCAGCAGTAGAGACGGGGGAATCTACAATGAGCAGTTCTTC. This chain joins TRBV7-3 and TRBJ2-1, with D maybe TRBD2 (6 bases). The V gene lost 6 bases and the J gene lost 3 bases, with 15 bases spanning the gap. CDR3 length: 15 amino acids. Germline CDR1 is SGHTA and CDR2 is FQGTGA. Drawing the rest from reference TRBV7-3 and TRBJ2-1, the complete variable domain is GAGVSQTPSNKVTEKGKYVELRCDPISGHTALYWYRQSLGQGPEFLIYFQGTGAADDSGLPNDRFFAVRPEGSVSTLKIQRTERGDSAVYLCASSRDGGIYNEQFFGPGTRLTVL.